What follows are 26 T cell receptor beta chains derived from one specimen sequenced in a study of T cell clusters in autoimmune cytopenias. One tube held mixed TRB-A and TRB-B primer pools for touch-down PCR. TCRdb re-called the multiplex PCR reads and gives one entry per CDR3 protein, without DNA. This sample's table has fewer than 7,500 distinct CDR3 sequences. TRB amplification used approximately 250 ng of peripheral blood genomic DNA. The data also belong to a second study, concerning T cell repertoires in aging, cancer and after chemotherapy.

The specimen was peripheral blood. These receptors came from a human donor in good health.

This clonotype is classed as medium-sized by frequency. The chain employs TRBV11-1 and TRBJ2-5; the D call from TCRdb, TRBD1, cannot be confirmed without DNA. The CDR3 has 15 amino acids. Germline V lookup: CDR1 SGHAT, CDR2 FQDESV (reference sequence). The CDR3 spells CASSLVATGQETQYF.

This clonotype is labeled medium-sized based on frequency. The CDR3 spells CASSLPGTDTQYF. The gene calls are TRBV18 and TRBJ2-3. This CDR3 is built from 13 residues. CDR1 KGHSH and CDR2 LQKENI come from the germline V gene.

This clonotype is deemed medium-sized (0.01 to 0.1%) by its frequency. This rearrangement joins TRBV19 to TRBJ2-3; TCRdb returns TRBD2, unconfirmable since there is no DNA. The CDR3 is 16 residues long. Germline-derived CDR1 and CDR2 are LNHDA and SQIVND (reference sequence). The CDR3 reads CASSIGLAGEGDTQYF.

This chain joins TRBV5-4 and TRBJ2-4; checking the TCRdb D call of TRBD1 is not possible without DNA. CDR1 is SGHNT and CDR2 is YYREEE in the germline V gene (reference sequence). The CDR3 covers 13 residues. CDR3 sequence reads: CASSEGQGYIQYF.

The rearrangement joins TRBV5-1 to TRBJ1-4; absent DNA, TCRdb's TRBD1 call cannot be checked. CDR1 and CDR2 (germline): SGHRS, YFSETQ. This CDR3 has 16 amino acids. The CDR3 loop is CASSLAGTGFNEKLFF.

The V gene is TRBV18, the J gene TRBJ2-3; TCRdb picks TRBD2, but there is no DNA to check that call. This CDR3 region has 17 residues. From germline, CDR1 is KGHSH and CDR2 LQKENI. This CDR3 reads CASRLGGSGGASDTQYF. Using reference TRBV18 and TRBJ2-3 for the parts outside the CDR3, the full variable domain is NAGVMQNPRHLVRRRGQEARLRCSPMKGHSHVYWYRQLPEEGLKFMVYLQKENIIDESGMPKERFSAEFPKEGPSILRIQQVVRGDSAAYFCASRLGGSGGASDTQYFGPGTRLTVL.

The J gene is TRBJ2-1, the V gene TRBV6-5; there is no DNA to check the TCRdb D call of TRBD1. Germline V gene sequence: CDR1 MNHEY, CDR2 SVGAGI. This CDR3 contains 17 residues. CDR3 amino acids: CASSNTGTGIGYNEQFF.

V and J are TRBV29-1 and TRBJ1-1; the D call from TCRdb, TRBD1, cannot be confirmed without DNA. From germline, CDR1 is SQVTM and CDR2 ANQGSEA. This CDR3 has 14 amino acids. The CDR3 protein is CSVRFTRGMSEAFF.

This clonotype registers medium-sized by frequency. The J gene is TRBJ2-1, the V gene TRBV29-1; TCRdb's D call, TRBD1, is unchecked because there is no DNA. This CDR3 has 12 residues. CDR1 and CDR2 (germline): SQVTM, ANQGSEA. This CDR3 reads CSVEGGSDEQFF.

CDR3 protein: CASSPDHANTGELFF. This chain joins TRBV6-5 and TRBJ2-2. Germline V lookup: CDR1 MNHEY, CDR2 SVGAGI. The CDR3 covers 15 residues.

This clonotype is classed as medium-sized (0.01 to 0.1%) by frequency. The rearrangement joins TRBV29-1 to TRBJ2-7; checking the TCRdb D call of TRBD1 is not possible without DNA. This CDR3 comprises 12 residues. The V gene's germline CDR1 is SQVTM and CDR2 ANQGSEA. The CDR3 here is CSVGTGGYEQYF.

CDR3 region: CASSLRKYETQYF. The chain carries TRBV19 and TRBJ2-5. This CDR3 has 13 residues. Germline CDR1 LNHDA, CDR2 SQIVND (reference sequence). The full variable domain, rest sourced from reference TRBV19 and TRBJ2-5, is DGGITQSPKYLFRKEGQNVTLSCEQNLNHDAMYWYRQDPGQGLRLIYYSQIVNDFQKGDIAEGYSVSREKKESFPLTVTSAQKNPTAFYLCASSLRKYETQYFGPGTRLLVL.

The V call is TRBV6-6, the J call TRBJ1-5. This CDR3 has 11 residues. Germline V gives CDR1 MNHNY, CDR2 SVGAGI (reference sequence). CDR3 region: CASSAAGPQHF.

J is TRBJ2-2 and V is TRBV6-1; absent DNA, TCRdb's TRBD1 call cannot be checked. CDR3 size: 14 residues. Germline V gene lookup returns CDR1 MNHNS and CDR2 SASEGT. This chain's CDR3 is CASSATGGIGELFF.

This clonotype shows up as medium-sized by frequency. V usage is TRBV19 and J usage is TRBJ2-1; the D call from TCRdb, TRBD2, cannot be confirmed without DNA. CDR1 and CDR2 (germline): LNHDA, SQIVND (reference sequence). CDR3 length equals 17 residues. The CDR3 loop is CASSPRVWSGSAGEQFF. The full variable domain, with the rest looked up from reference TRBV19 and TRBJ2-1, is DGGITQSPKYLFRKEGQNVTLSCEQNLNHDAMYWYRQDPGQGLRLIYYSQIVNDFQKGDIAEGYSVSREKKESFPLTVTSAQKNPTAFYLCASSPRVWSGSAGEQFFGPGTRLTVL.

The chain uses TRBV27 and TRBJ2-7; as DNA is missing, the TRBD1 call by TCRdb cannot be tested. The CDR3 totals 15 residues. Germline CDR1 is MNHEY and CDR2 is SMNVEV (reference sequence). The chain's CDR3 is CASSYTGTAVYEQYF.

The CDR3 here is CASSLGGSVYTDTQYF. The gene calls are TRBV5-5 and TRBJ2-3; TCRdb's assignment of TRBD2 cannot be checked, as there is no DNA. The CDR3 is 16 residues long. Germline V gene lookup returns CDR1 SGHKS and CDR2 YYEKEE (reference sequence).

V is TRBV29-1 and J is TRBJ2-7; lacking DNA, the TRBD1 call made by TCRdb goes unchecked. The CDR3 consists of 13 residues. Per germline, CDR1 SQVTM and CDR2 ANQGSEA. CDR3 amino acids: CSVADTPGSEQYF.

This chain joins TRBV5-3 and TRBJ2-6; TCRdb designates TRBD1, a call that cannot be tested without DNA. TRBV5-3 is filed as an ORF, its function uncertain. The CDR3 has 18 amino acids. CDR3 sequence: CARSLASAGGTGANVLTF.

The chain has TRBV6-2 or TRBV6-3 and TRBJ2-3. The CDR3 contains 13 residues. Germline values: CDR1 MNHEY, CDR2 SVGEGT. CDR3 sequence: CASSYLRRDTQYF.

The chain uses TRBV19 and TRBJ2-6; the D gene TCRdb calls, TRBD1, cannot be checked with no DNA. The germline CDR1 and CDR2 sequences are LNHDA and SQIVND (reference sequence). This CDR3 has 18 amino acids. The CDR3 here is CASTLLGQGASGANVLTF.

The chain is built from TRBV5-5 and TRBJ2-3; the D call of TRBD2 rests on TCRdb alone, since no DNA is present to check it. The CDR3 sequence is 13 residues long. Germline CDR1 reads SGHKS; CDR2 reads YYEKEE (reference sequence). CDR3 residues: CASSFQAGDTQYF.

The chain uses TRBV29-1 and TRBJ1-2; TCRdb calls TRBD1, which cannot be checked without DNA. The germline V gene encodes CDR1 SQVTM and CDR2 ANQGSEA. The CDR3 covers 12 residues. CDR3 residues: CSVLQGWYGYTF.

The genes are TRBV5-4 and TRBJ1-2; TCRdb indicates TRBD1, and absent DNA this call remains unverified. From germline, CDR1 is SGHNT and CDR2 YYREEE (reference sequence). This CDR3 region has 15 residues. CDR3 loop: CASSLAATGNYGYTF.

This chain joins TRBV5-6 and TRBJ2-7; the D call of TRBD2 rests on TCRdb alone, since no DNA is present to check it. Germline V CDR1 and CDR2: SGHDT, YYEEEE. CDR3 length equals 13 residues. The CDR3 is CASSWRVVNEQYF. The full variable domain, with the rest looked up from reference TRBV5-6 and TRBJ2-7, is DAGVTQSPTHLIKTRGQQVTLRCSPKSGHDTVSWYQQALGQGPQFIFQYYEEEERQRGNFPDRFSGHQFPNYSSELNVNALLLGDSALYLCASSWRVVNEQYFGPGTRLTVT.

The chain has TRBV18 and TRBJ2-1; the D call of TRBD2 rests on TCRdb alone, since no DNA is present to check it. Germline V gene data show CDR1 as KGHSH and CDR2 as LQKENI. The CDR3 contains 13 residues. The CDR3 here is CASSISSGNEQFF.